This T cell receptor beta chain came from a study of control samples from healthy donors and cancer patients. Sequenced by immunoSEQ multiplex PCR; TCRdb stores in-frame clones only, minus some. The table includes tens of thousands of clones, 90% detected once. CDR3 length: 13 amino acids. Germline lookup yields CDR1 LNHNV and CDR2 YYDKDF (reference sequence). The ends were cut back, 3 bases at V and 3 bases at J, with 5 bases in the middle. The receptor was isolated from a man aged 55 to 70 with colorectal cancer. Sequenced input: PBMCs. The V and J genes are TRBV15 and TRBJ2-2; no clear D. The CDR3 spells CATSSGDTGELFF. The CDR3 DNA follows: TGTGCCACCAGCAGTGGGGACACCGGGGAGCTGTTTTTT.